The source of this T cell receptor beta chain is a study of blood T cell repertoires in COVID-19. The overall study: Donors in the United States, Italy and Spain gave samples during acute or convalescent COVID-19.

V lost 3 bases and J lost 4, with 16 bases in between. There are 15 residues in the CDR3. Germline assignment: CDR1 SGDLS and CDR2 YYNGEE. Method: immunoSEQ multiplex PCR; TCRdb's copy keeps in-frame clones and lacks some. The profile shows 200,000 or so clones, about 86% of them singletons. In assigning cohorts, the study relied on participant-reported clinical history. Donors in Cohort 3 who had recovered were those with two negative PCRs, healthcare professional clearance, or resolution of their symptoms. The chain employs TRBV9 and TRBJ1-2, with no clear D. The TCR sequence derives from a man aged 35-49 years who had recovered from COVID-19. Input material: PBMCs or T cells enriched from blood (not recorded which). CDR3 nucleotides: TGTGCCAGCAGCGCCACGGCGGGAGTCCTCTATGGCTACACCTTC. Its translation is CASSATAGVLYGYTF.